These T cell receptor beta chains were read from a single sample in a study of radiation and T cells in renal cell carcinoma. Sequenced by immunoSEQ multiplex PCR; TCRdb stores in-frame clones only, minus some. The data hold approximately 150,000 clones, with about nine tenths observed a single time. The sample here was blood, taken from a patient whose treatment included radiotherapy and nephrectomy. The receptors were sampled from a woman aged 70-85 years with renal cell carcinoma. CDR3s include the opening cysteine and the closing phenylalanine or tryptophan. A D gene is named only where the DNA matches it firmly. Clone size appears in some rows only: once, few, many, or a class for an expanded clone.

size: NA; D: TRBD2; J: TRBJ2-1; V: TRBV7-2; CDR3: CASSFETLAGGSKQFF; DNA: TGTGCCAGCAGCTTCGAAACCCTAGCGGGGGGCTCTAAGCAGTTCTTC
size: NA; D: NA; J: TRBJ1-5; V: TRBV28; CDR3: CASSPLQHSNQPQHF; DNA: TGTGCCAGCAGCCCCTTACAACATAGCAATCAGCCCCAGCATTTT
size: NA; D: NA; J: TRBJ1-3; V: TRBV21-1; CDR3: CASSAATGDIDSGNTIYF; DNA: TGTGCCAGCAGCGCCGCTACAGGGGACATCGACTCTGGAAACACCATATATTTT
size: NA; D: NA; J: TRBJ1-4; V: TRBV5-1; CDR3: CASSEGATNEKLFF; DNA: TGCGCCAGTTCCGAGGGGGCAACTAATGAAAAACTGTTTTTT
size: NA; D: NA; J: TRBJ1-1; V: TRBV11-2; CDR3: CASRGTAELSTEAFF; DNA: TGTGCCAGCAGAGGGACGGCCGAACTTTCCACTGAAGCTTTCTTT
size: NA; D: TRBD1; J: TRBJ1-1; V: TRBV19; CDR3: CASVNRGLAEAFF; DNA: TGTGCCAGTGTTAACAGGGGGCTCGCTGAAGCTTTCTTT
size: NA; D: NA; J: TRBJ1-5; V: TRBV6-4; CDR3: CASSEQRGQPQHF; DNA: TGTGCCAGCAGTGAACAAAGGGGGCAGCCCCAGCATTTT
size: NA; D: NA; J: TRBJ2-3; V: TRBV7-6; CDR3: CASSSMRGSDTQYF; DNA: TGTGCCAGCAGCTCGATGAGAGGCTCAGATACGCAGTATTTT
size: NA; D: TRBD1; J: TRBJ1-4; V: TRBV19; CDR3: CASSIEWTGNEKLFF; DNA: TGTGCCAGTAGTATAGAGTGGACAGGGAATGAAAAACTGTTTTTT
size: once; D: NA; J: TRBJ1-5; V: TRBV19; CDR3: CASSDRRISNQPQHF; DNA: TGTGCCAGTAGCGATCGACGGATTAGCAATCAGCCCCAGCATTTT
size: NA; D: NA; J: TRBJ2-3; V: TRBV30; CDR3: CAWSIGDTQYF; DNA: TGTGCCTGGAGTATCGGAGATACGCAGTATTTT
size: NA; D: NA; J: TRBJ1-5; V: TRBV6-5; CDR3: CASSYSRDSNQPQHF; DNA: TGTGCCAGCAGTTACTCGAGGGACAGCAATCAGCCCCAGCATTTT
size: NA; D: TRBD2; J: TRBJ2-1; V: TRBV18; CDR3: CASSGVAGMGEQFF; DNA: TGTGCCAGCTCAGGGGTAGCGGGGATGGGTGAGCAGTTCTTC
size: NA; D: NA; J: TRBJ1-4; V: TRBV7-9; CDR3: CASSFSEKLFF; DNA: TGTGCCAGCAGCTTTAGTGAAAAACTGTTTTTT
size: once; D: NA; J: TRBJ1-2; V: TRBV28; CDR3: CASSLLSGGYGYTF; DNA: TGTGCCAGCAGTTTATTGTCCGGGGGGTATGGCTACACCTTC
size: NA; D: NA; J: TRBJ1-5; V: TRBV7-9; CDR3: CASSGTSNQPQHF; DNA: TGTGCCAGCAGTGGGACTAGCAATCAGCCCCAGCATTTT
size: NA; D: NA; J: TRBJ1-1; V: TRBV29-1; CDR3: CSVAVSVGGEAFF; DNA: TGCAGCGTTGCCGTCTCGGTTGGGGGTGAAGCTTTCTTT
size: once; D: TRBD2; J: TRBJ2-3; V: TRBV9; CDR3: CASSVGTSVLTDTQYF; DNA: TGTGCCAGCAGCGTAGGGACTAGCGTCCTCACAGATACGCAGTATTTT
size: NA; D: TRBD1; J: TRBJ1-1; V: TRBV7-8; CDR3: CASSLGGTGGFEAFF; DNA: TGTGCCAGCAGCTTAGGCGGAACAGGGGGTTTTGAAGCTTTCTTT
size: NA; D: TRBD1; J: TRBJ2-1; V: TRBV5-4; CDR3: CASSRDRGLNEQFF; DNA: TGTGCCAGCAGCCGGGACAGGGGACTGAATGAGCAGTTCTTC
size: NA; D: NA; J: TRBJ2-1; V: TRBV13; CDR3: CASREGPYNEQFF; DNA: TGTGCCAGCAGGGAGGGGCCGTACAATGAGCAGTTCTTC
size: NA; D: NA; J: TRBJ1-6; V: TRBV27; CDR3: CASSLYRAHSPLHF; DNA: TGTGCCAGCAGTTTATACAGGGCCCACTCACCCCTCCACTTT
size: NA; D: NA; J: TRBJ2-1; V: TRBV2; CDR3: CASMVYNEQFF; DNA: TGTGCCAGCATGGTCTACAATGAGCAGTTCTTC
size: NA; D: TRBD1; J: TRBJ1-6; V: TRBV7-3; CDR3: CASSSTGGGNSPLHF; DNA: TGTGCCAGCAGCTCTACAGGGGGAGGTAATTCACCCCTCCACTTT
size: NA; D: NA; J: TRBJ2-1; V: TRBV28; CDR3: CASHDGGGGQFF; DNA: TGTGCCAGCCACGACGGGGGAGGCGGGCAGTTCTTC
size: NA; D: NA; J: TRBJ1-6; V: TRBV5-1; CDR3: CASSLVSGLSSYNSPLHF; DNA: TGCGCCAGCAGCTTGGTTTCAGGCCTGAGCTCCTATAATTCACCCCTCCACTTT
size: NA; D: TRBD1; J: TRBJ2-7; V: TRBV4-1; CDR3: CASSQDRDRASYEQYF; DNA: TGCGCCAGCAGCCAAGATCGGGACAGGGCCTCCTACGAGCAGTACTTC
size: NA; D: TRBD1; J: TRBJ2-3; V: TRBV15; CDR3: CATSRETGTASTDTQYF; DNA: TGTGCCACCAGCAGAGAAACCGGGACAGCTAGCACAGATACGCAGTATTTT
size: NA; D: NA; J: TRBJ1-5; V: TRBV19; CDR3: CASRHRAVGQPQHF; DNA: TGTGCCAGTAGACACAGGGCCGTGGGTCAGCCCCAGCATTTT
size: few; D: NA; J: TRBJ1-1; V: TRBV4-1; CDR3: CASSQSYATEAFF; DNA: TGCGCCAGCAGCCAGTCATACGCCACTGAAGCTTTCTTT
size: NA; D: NA; J: TRBJ1-1; V: TRBV4-3; CDR3: CASSLRDPGSTEAFF; DNA: TGCGCCAGCAGCCTCCGGGACCCAGGGAGCACTGAAGCTTTCTTT
size: NA; D: TRBD1; J: TRBJ2-7; V: TRBV28; CDR3: CASRGQGAPYEQYF; DNA: TGTGCCAGCAGAGGACAGGGGGCTCCCTACGAGCAGTACTTC
size: NA; D: NA; J: TRBJ1-2; V: TRBV6-5; CDR3: CASSLEGNYGYTF; DNA: TGTGCCAGCAGTTTGGAGGGGAACTATGGCTACACCTTC
size: NA; D: NA; J: TRBJ1-5; V: TRBV6-1; CDR3: CASREGSRNQPQHF; DNA: TGTGCCAGCCGGGAGGGGTCCCGCAATCAGCCCCAGCATTTT
size: NA; D: TRBD1; J: TRBJ1-5; V: TRBV28; CDR3: CASSLQGAGQPQHF; DNA: TGTGCCAGCAGTTTGCAGGGGGCAGGTCAGCCCCAGCATTTT
size: NA; D: TRBD1; J: TRBJ1-1; V: TRBV6-5; CDR3: CASSYGQGLQAFF; DNA: TGTGCCAGCAGTTACGGACAGGGCTTACAAGCTTTCTTT
size: NA; D: TRBD1; J: TRBJ1-1; V: TRBV10-3; CDR3: CAISDPTGDNTEAFF; DNA: TGTGCCATCAGTGACCCGACAGGGGACAACACTGAAGCTTTCTTT
size: NA; D: TRBD1; J: TRBJ2-1; V: TRBV7-3; CDR3: CASSLTGDSYNEQFF; DNA: TGTGCCAGCAGTCTTACAGGGGACTCCTACAATGAGCAGTTCTTC
size: NA; D: NA; J: TRBJ1-1; V: TRBV10-3; CDR3: CAIGRDNRAFF; DNA: TGTGCCATCGGCAGAGATAACAGGGCTTTCTTT
size: NA; D: NA; J: TRBJ2-2; V: TRBV7-2; CDR3: CASSFEAVTGELFF; DNA: TGTGCCAGCAGCTTCGAGGCCGTTACCGGGGAGCTGTTTTTT
size: NA; D: NA; J: TRBJ1-2; V: TRBV28; CDR3: CASSQGLGYTF; DNA: TGTGCCAGCAGCCAGGGACTTGGCTACACCTTC
size: NA; D: NA; J: TRBJ1-1; V: TRBV11-3; CDR3: CASSLSLPGGVTEAFF; DNA: TGTGCCAGCAGCTTATCCCTGCCGGGTGGGGTCACTGAAGCTTTCTTT
size: NA; D: TRBD1; J: TRBJ2-1; V: TRBV5-1; CDR3: CASSLVGQGNYNEQFF; DNA: TGCGCCAGCAGCTTGGTTGGACAGGGCAATTACAATGAGCAGTTCTTC
size: NA; D: TRBD2; J: TRBJ2-2; V: TRBV7-7; CDR3: CASSLAGPNTGELFF; DNA: TGTGCTAGCAGCCTAGCGGGGCCGAACACCGGGGAGCTGTTTTTT